The 10 T cell receptor beta chains listed next were all sequenced from one sample in a study of blood T cell repertoires in COVID-19. The method was immunoSEQ multiplex PCR; TCRdb's version includes in-frame clones alone and lacks a portion of them. The data contain 65,000 to 75,000 clones, around three quarters of them singletons. The sample comprised peripheral blood. These receptors came from a human donor in a cohort sampled during active COVID-19.

V is TRBV18 and J is TRBJ2-7, with D maybe TRBD1 (6 bases). There are 14 residues in the CDR3. Deletions cut 5 bases from V and 3 bases from J, with 14 bases between. From germline, CDR1 is KGHSH and CDR2 LQKENI. CDR3 loop: CASSTDSVGYEQYF. Here the CDR3 DNA reads TGTGCCAGCTCAACGGACAGCGTAGGCTACGAGCAGTACTTC.

This clone came up once. This sequence joins TRBV7-9 and TRBJ2-5, with a weak D call TRBD2 (5 bases). Germline V gene lookup returns CDR1 SEHNR and CDR2 FQNEAQ (reference sequence). Trimming shortened V by 0 bases and J by 7 bases, and 9 bases separated the two germline ends. This CDR3 comprises 13 residues. CDR3 coding DNA: TGTGCCAGCAGCTTAGCCATTCGGGGGACCCAGTACTTC. Translating gives CASSLAIRGTQYF.

The chain links TRBV5-1 to TRBJ2-7; 7 nucleotides line up with TRBD2. The CDR3 is 14 residues long. The germline gives CDR1 SGHRS, CDR2 YFSETQ. Trimming cost V 4 bases and J 2 bases; bases outside gene matches: 6. The CDR3 sequence is CASSTGLVPYEQYF. The CDR3, as DNA: TGCGCCAGCAGCACTGGACTAGTCCCCTACGAGCAGTACTTC.

This chain uses TRBV28 with TRBJ1-1; possibly TRBD1 for D (5 bases). Trimming shortened V by 8 bases and J by 1 base, and 14 bases separated the two germline ends. This CDR3 comprises 14 residues. CDR1 MDHEN and CDR2 SYDVKM come from the germline V gene. CDR3: CASSEGTANTEAFF. CDR3 nucleotide sequence: TGTGCCAGCTCGGAGGGGACGGCGAACACTGAAGCTTTCTTT. Complete variable domain (other parts from reference TRBV28 and TRBJ1-1): DVKVTQSSRYLVKRTGEKVFLECVQDMDHENMFWYRQDPGLGLRLIYFSYDVKMKEKGDIPEGYSVSREKKERFSLILESASTNQTSMYLCASSEGTANTEAFFGQGTRLTVV.

The chain recombines TRBV6-5 with TRBJ2-5; TRBD2 aligns across 8 bases. Trimming cost V 7 bases and J 4 bases; bases outside gene matches: 11. The CDR3 runs 15 residues. The germline V gene encodes CDR1 MNHEY and CDR2 SVGAGI. CDR3 protein: CASIPPGLAGETQYF. The CDR3 nucleotides read TGTGCCAGCATTCCCCCCGGACTAGCAGGAGAGACCCAGTACTTC.

V usage is TRBV12-3 or TRBV12-4 and J usage is TRBJ2-3; 9 nucleotides line up with TRBD2. CDR3 length: 12 residues. The J segment lost 11 bases and the V segment lost 7 bases, leaving 7 bases of the junction unmatched. The CDR3, as DNA: TGTGCCAGCAAGCAACTAGCGGGTGAGCAGTATTTT. As protein: CASKQLAGEQYF.

This chain links TRBV9 with TRBJ2-7, with 8 bases lining up with TRBD1. CDR3 length: 15 residues. V lost 0 bases, J lost 0 bases, and 2 bases stayed unmatched. Germline V CDR1 and CDR2: SGDLS, YYNGEE. CDR3 protein: CASSVARGLSYEQYF. DNA of the CDR3: TGTGCCAGCAGCGTAGCCAGGGGGCTCTCCTACGAGCAGTACTTC.

The genes are TRBV6-5 and TRBJ2-5, with D possibly matching TRBD1 (7 bases). Per the germline V gene, CDR1 is MNHEY and CDR2 is SVGAGI. The CDR3 runs to 13 residues. V was clipped by 4 bases and J by 5 bases, with 11 bases between them. This CDR3 reads CASSSSGGETQYF. CDR3 DNA sequence: TGTGCCAGCAGTTCTTCAGGGGGGGAGACCCAGTACTTC.

This sequence joins TRBV10-1 and TRBJ1-1, with 7 bases fitting TRBD1. This CDR3 is 14 amino acids long. Germline V gene data show CDR1 as WNHNN and CDR2 as SYGVQD (reference sequence). V gave up 7 bases and J gave up 0 bases; unmatched junction bases: 5. CDR3 DNA sequence: TGCGCCAGCACCATGGACAGGCTGAACACTGAAGCTTTCTTT. Translating it yields CASTMDRLNTEAFF.

The gene calls are TRBV15 and TRBJ1-4; TRBD1 matches 7 bases. V gave up 4 bases and J gave up 4 bases; unmatched junction bases: 3. The germline V gene has CDR1 LNHNV and CDR2 YYDKDF (reference sequence). The length of the CDR3 is 14 residues. CDR3 sequence (DNA): TGTGCCACCAGCAAGGGACAGATTAATGAAAAACTGTTTTTT. Translation gives CATSKGQINEKLFF.